This TCR beta chain was identified during a study of prognosis after radiotherapy for stage I lung cancer. Study-level information: Roughly 14 patients presented with newly diagnosed primary stage I lung tumors, and about 5 carried oligometastatic NSCLC following surgical resection of the primary tumor. In total, approximately 13 men and about six women took part as patients, aged 53 to 84 with a median of roughly 70 years. Study results and limitations: Compared with a median of roughly 10,000 beforehand, unique TCR clone counts dropped to several thousand after stereotactic body radiation therapy.

At both of two time points, about 6 milliliters of peripheral blood were drawn. By share, this clonotype counts as medium-sized. Its target is not known. The CDR3 is made up of 14 amino acids. Trimming removed 4 bases at V and 0 bases at J, with 10 bases between. CDR1 is SGHDT, CDR2 YYEEEE, per germline. Genomic DNA served as the source from which two-round multiplex PCR generated TCR beta CDR3 amplicons. With primers specific to each TRBV and TRBJ gene, the first-round PCR was performed. TCRdb re-derived calls from the multiplex PCR reads in MiXCR, one entry per CDR3 protein. The table lists over 8,500 distinct CDR3 sequences, 62% of them singletons.

This sequence originates from a donor aged 50 or older with non-small cell lung cancer. The sample in question was PBMCs, obtained before or after stereotactic body radiation therapy (not recorded which). The chain links TRBV5-6 to TRBJ1-2; the D gene is possibly TRBD1 (6 bases). CDR3 coding DNA: TGTGCCAGCAGCCGCGGACAGACTAACTATGGCTACACCTTC. Its protein is CASSRGQTNYGYTF.